This T cell receptor (beta chain) is from a study of shared clonotypes between healthy human individuals (dated by TCRdb to about 2020). At the level of the whole study: The cohort included three men and a couple of women between 18 and 49 years of age. For each donor, CD4 naive and CD4 memory were each given three plates, CD8 naive was given two plates, and CD8 memory was given one plate. To estimate repertoire size and how much clonotypes are shared between individuals, the study performed deep sequencing of blood TCR repertoires from roughly five healthy adults. To increase sequencing depth and limit assay-specific biases, TCR repertoire library preparation and sequencing were carried out by different laboratories using diverse techniques. Each donor's leukapheresis produced roughly between about 0.9 and 9.5 billion PBMCs. General findings and caveats noted by the study authors: Based on pairwise subsampling, the degree of clonotype sharing among donors was expected to be affected by sequencing depth. Naive subsets generally had larger estimated clonotype richness than memory subsets. Incomplete sequencing was indicated by rarefaction of sorted-subset datasets, despite the large sequencing depth. Because the study included only a small number of donors, the genetic and exposure-history diversity represented was limited. Across a few donors, approximately 5% of naive CD4, roughly 3.5% of naive CD8, about 2.3% of memory CD4, and around 0.4% of memory CD8 clonotypes were shared. Sampling was limited to blood, and TCR repertoires in tissue likely differ from TCR repertoires in blood. Higher generation probabilities were observed for clonotypes shared by all four sorted-subset donors than for non-shared clonotypes.

Healthy HIV-negative adults with no recently reported acute infections or vaccinations were included as donors. All donors were Caucasian adults living in Nashville, Tennessee, USA. Magnetic negative selection was used to enrich CD4+ T cells, after which naive cells were positively selected on CD45RA and the negative fraction became the memory subset. After blood collection by leukapheresis, PBMCs were isolated using Ficoll-Histopaque density gradient centrifugation and then cryopreserved in the vapor phase of liquid nitrogen. Purity and quantity of every magnetically sorted T cell population were checked by analytical flow cytometry. From each sorted fraction, genomic DNA was isolated and quantified by UV absorbance on a Nanodrop 2000c. CDR1 and CDR2 are read off the germline V gene as SGHDT and YYEEEE. The CDR3 measures 14 amino acids from cysteine to phenylalanine. CDR3 DNA only is kept here, 42 bases in frame from base 1. Trimming removed 0 bases from V and 6 bases from J, leaving 12 bases between the germline ends.

Concerning this clone: Its antigen has not been determined. There are no base qualities to consult, and no much larger clone falls within one base.

TCR CDR3 regions were amplified from genomic DNA by multiplex PCR using the deep immunoSEQ assay. Extracted genomic DNA from each cell subset was spread evenly across all wells of several immunoSEQ 96-well plates, with each plate serving as a replicate. For sorted subsets, each replicate PCR was loaded with 200 ng genomic DNA, equivalent to some 31,000 T cell genomes. The purified libraries were quantified using a Qubit 3.0 fluorometer, sized with a Bioanalyzer 2100, and then quantified again using the KAPA Library Quantification kit. Every immunoSEQ 96-well plate was sequenced on a dedicated single-read 150-cycle Illumina NextSeq 550 flow cell. Concerning the study's data processing: Because the immunoSEQ output included only junctional sequences and no quality scores, the filtering could not be the same as the filtering used for full-length reads. To assign V/J genes and CDR3, sequences were annotated against IMGT germline references using PyIR, a Python wrapper for IgBLAST v1.9. Reads were removed for weak V/J assignments (E-value above 1e-6), missing CDR3, stop codons, out-of-frame junctions, or ambiguous translated residues. A V3J clonotype was defined by an identical inferred V gene, J gene, and CDR3 amino acid sequence. To compute the percentage overlap between repertoires, the number of shared unique clonotypes was divided by the size of the smaller repertoire. RTK rarefaction, the Chao1 estimator, and Recon v2.1 estimates of unobserved clonotypes were used to assess repertoire richness. Generation probabilities were computed with OLGA for all TCRbeta clonotypes obtained by the gDNA method from four donors. In its TCRdb copy, this immuneACCESS table keeps in-frame sequences only and misses some clones. Where compared with another copy, unresolved V genes explain less than half of these, and the others have no known cause. D and trimming come from the DNA, and the V and J calls and clone size come from that table. The sample table contains around 1.4 million clones; only one count was recorded for 98% of them. Clones ranked in the top ten supply around 0.33% of the sample.

The specimen sequenced was naive CD4+ T cells sorted from blood. Read against the paper, the sample's cell subset or site label means: CD45RA+ positively selected. The sequence came from a man in his thirties or forties in good health. The V and J segments used are TRBV5-6 and TRBJ1-2; the D gene lacks a confident call. CDR3 reads: CASSLAVPIHGYTF. Read as DNA, the sequence is TGTGCCAGCAGCTTGGCGGTTCCGATCCATGGCTACACCTTC. The variable domain in full, with residues beyond the CDR3 obtained from the reference TRBV5-6 and TRBJ1-2 genes, is DAGVTQSPTHLIKTRGQQVTLRCSPKSGHDTVSWYQQALGQGPQFIFQYYEEEERQRGNFPDRFSGHQFPNYSSELNVNALLLGDSALYLCASSLAVPIHGYTFGSGTRLTVV.